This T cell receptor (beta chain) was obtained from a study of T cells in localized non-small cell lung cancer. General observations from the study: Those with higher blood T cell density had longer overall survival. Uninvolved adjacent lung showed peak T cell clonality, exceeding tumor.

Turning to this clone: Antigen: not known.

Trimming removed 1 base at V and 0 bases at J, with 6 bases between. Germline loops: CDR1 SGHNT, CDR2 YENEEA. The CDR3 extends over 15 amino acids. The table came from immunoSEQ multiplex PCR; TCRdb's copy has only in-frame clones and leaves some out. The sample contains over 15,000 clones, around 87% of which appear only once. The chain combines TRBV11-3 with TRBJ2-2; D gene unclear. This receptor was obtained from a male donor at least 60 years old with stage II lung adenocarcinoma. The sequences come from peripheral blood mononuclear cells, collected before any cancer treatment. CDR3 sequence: CASSLATTNTGELFF. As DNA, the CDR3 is TGTGCCAGCAGCTTAGCGACGACGAACACCGGGGAGCTGTTTTTT.